This is a list of T cell receptor beta chains from one sample in a study of blood T cell repertoires in COVID-19. TCRdb keeps only in-frame clones here, not all; method: immunoSEQ multiplex PCR. The table records 27,000 or so clones, approximately 88% of them present only once. Material: peripheral blood. The receptors derive from a man between 65 and 85 years old with active COVID-19. Each CDR3 is given with its conserved first and last residue. A D gene is named only where the DNA matches it firmly. Size is stated for part of the rows, as once, few or many counts, or as a class when the clone is expanded.

j_call,v_call,clone_size,d_call,cdr3_nt,cdr3_aa
TRBJ1-1,TRBV27,NA,NA,TGTGCCAGCAGTTTAGCGGGGCGAGCTCTTGACACTGAAGCTTTCTTT,CASSLAGRALDTEAFF
TRBJ1-1,TRBV6-5,NA,NA,TGTGCCAGCAAGGGACAAGTGAACACTGAAGCTTTCTTT,CASKGQVNTEAFF
TRBJ2-7,TRBV5-8,NA,NA,TGTGCCAGCAGCTTGGCCTTATACGAGCAGTACTTC,CASSLALYEQYF
TRBJ1-3,TRBV18,NA,NA,TGTGCCAGCTCACCACCACTGATCTCTGGAAACACCATATATTTT,CASSPPLISGNTIYF
TRBJ2-3,TRBV7-9,once,NA,TGTGCCAGCAGCTTAGCGCTGGCACGCACAGATACGCAGTATTTT,CASSLALARTDTQYF
TRBJ1-4,TRBV7-9,NA,NA,TGTGCCAGCAGCCCAGTGGGACAACGGAATGAAAAACTGTTTTTT,CASSPVGQRNEKLFF
TRBJ1-2,TRBV19,NA,NA,TGTGCCAGTAGTTTCCGGACGGGGTTAATCGGCTACACCTTC,CASSFRTGLIGYTF
TRBJ2-1,TRBV11-3,once,TRBD2,TGTGCCAGCAGCGCCAGCGGGGGCTCCTACAATGAGCAGTTCTTC,CASSASGGSYNEQFF
TRBJ1-1,TRBV12-3/TRBV12-4,NA,TRBD1,TGTGCCAGCAGTTTTCAGGACAGGGGGGAAGCTTTCTTT,CASSFQDRGEAFF
TRBJ1-5,TRBV5-8,NA,NA,TGTGCCAGCAGTCAATCTAAACGCAATCAGCCCCAGCATTTT,CASSQSKRNQPQHF
TRBJ1-2,TRBV4-3,once,NA,TGCGCCAGCAGCCAGCAACAGGGCCACTATGGCTACACCTTC,CASSQQQGHYGYTF
TRBJ2-7,TRBV12-3/TRBV12-4,NA,NA,TGTGCCAGCAGTCCGCGGCCAGCCTACGAGCAGTACTTC,CASSPRPAYEQYF
TRBJ1-1,TRBV5-4,NA,NA,TGTGCCAGCAGCTCGGGACAGAACACTGAAGCTTTCTTT,CASSSGQNTEAFF
TRBJ2-7,TRBV7-9,NA,TRBD1,TGTGCCAGCAGCTTAGGGACAGGGGCCTACGAGCAGTACTTC,CASSLGTGAYEQYF
TRBJ2-5,TRBV7-2,NA,TRBD2,TGTGCCAGCAGCTTAGAGCGGGGGATGGGGGAGGATCAAGAGACCCAGTACTTC,CASSLERGMGEDQETQYF
TRBJ1-2,TRBV21-1,NA,NA,TGTGCCACCGCGACAAGGGGGCGAAGTGGCTACACCTTC,CATATRGRSGYTF
TRBJ2-6,TRBV14,NA,NA,TGTGCCAGCAGCCGAATAGGACTAACCTCTGGGGCCAACGTCCTGACTTTC,CASSRIGLTSGANVLTF
TRBJ1-5,TRBV9,NA,TRBD1,TGTGCCAGCAGCGTAGGGACAGGTCGACAGCCCCAGCATTTT,CASSVGTGRQPQHF
TRBJ2-1,TRBV5-4,NA,TRBD2,TGTGCCAGCAGCTTGGCTAGCGGGGGCCGCTCCTACAATGAGCAGTTCTTC,CASSLASGGRSYNEQFF
TRBJ1-5,TRBV29-1,NA,TRBD1,TGCAGCGTTGCAGCAGGGGGAGTCAATCAGCCCCAGCATTTT,CSVAAGGVNQPQHF
TRBJ2-2,TRBV5-5,NA,TRBD2,TGTGCCAGCCGTAGCGGGGGGACGCACGCCGGGGAGCTGTTTTTT,CASRSGGTHAGELFF
TRBJ2-2,TRBV24-1,NA,NA,TGTGCCACCAGCCCCGACGGGACCGGGGAGCTGTTTTTT,CATSPDGTGELFF
TRBJ1-5,TRBV6-6,few,NA,TGTGCCAGCAGTTACTCGCGGGGGGGCTGGGGTCAGCCCCAGCATTTT,CASSYSRGGWGQPQHF
TRBJ2-7,TRBV30,once,NA,TGTGCCTGGACGAGGGCTTTACCCCCTTACGAGCAGTACTTC,CAWTRALPPYEQYF
TRBJ2-1,TRBV30,NA,NA,TGTGCCTGGGCCCCCAACAATGAGCAGTTCTTC,CAWAPNNEQFF
TRBJ2-7,TRBV28,NA,NA,TGTGCCAGCAGTTTAAATCAGATCTCCTACGAGCAGTACTTC,CASSLNQISYEQYF
TRBJ1-4,TRBV7-6,NA,NA,TGTGCCAGCAGCTTACAGCGGGGAACTAATGAAAAACTGTTTTTT,CASSLQRGTNEKLFF
TRBJ1-3,TRBV4-1,once,TRBD1,TGCGCCAGCAGCCAGACAGGGCCCGGCTCTGGAAACACCATATATTTT,CASSQTGPGSGNTIYF
TRBJ2-3,TRBV24-1,NA,NA,TGTGCCACCAGTGATTTACAGGGATGGGGCACAGATACGCAGTATTTT,CATSDLQGWGTDTQYF
TRBJ2-3,TRBV5-6,NA,TRBD2,TGTGCCAGCAGCTCACTCGGGCTAGCGGGGGGCACAGATACGCAGTATTTT,CASSSLGLAGGTDTQYF
TRBJ2-1,TRBV7-2,NA,TRBD2,TGTGCCAGCAGCGTGGGACTAGCGGGGGGCTACAATGAGCAGTTCTTC,CASSVGLAGGYNEQFF
TRBJ2-7,TRBV11-2,NA,NA,TGTGCCAGCAGCTTAGATATTAAACAGGGGCAGTACTTC,CASSLDIKQGQYF
TRBJ2-3,TRBV9,NA,TRBD2,TGTGCCAGCACCTTAGCGGGGGGGCAATCAGATACGCAGTATTTT,CASTLAGGQSDTQYF
TRBJ1-1,TRBV11-2,NA,TRBD1,TGTGCCAGCAGCTCCCACAGGGGCACTGAAGCTTTCTTT,CASSSHRGTEAFF
TRBJ1-5,TRBV12-3/TRBV12-4,NA,NA,TGTGCCAGCGGGAGTAATCAGCCCCAGCATTTT,CASGSNQPQHF
TRBJ2-7,TRBV19,NA,TRBD1,TGTGCCAGTTCCATCGGGACAGGGCCCTACGAGCAGTACTTC,CASSIGTGPYEQYF
TRBJ1-2,TRBV6-6,NA,NA,TGTGCCAGCAGTTCGACAGATAGATATGGCTACACCTTC,CASSSTDRYGYTF
TRBJ2-3,TRBV4-1,NA,NA,TGCGCCAGCAGCCAAGCAGGGCATATAATCACAGATACGCAGTATTTT,CASSQAGHIITDTQYF
TRBJ2-1,TRBV5-1,NA,TRBD2,TGCGCCAGCAGCTCAATAGCGGGGGGGCCCTACAATGAGCAGTTCTTC,CASSSIAGGPYNEQFF
TRBJ2-5,TRBV5-1,NA,NA,TGCGCCACTACCTTCGCGACTCCGGGGCAAGAGACCCAGTACTTC,CATTFATPGQETQYF
TRBJ2-3,TRBV5-8,medium-sized,NA,TGTGCCAGCAGCTTTAGGACTCTCCTTGATACGCAGTATTTT,CASSFRTLLDTQYF
TRBJ2-5,TRBV7-3,once,NA,TGTGCCAGCAGCTTAAGTCGGCAAGAGACCCAGTACTTC,CASSLSRQETQYF
TRBJ1-6,TRBV5-8,NA,NA,TGTGCCAGCAGCTCCCGACAGTCTCTAGTACCCCTCCACTTT,CASSSRQSLVPLHF
TRBJ2-5,TRBV3-1/TRBV3-2,NA,NA,TGTGCCAGCAGCCAAGAGACTAGGAGAGAGACCCAGTACTTC,CASSQETRRETQYF
TRBJ1-5,TRBV6-5,NA,TRBD1,TGTGCCAGCAGTTACCTCGGACAGGGGGCCAATCAGCCCCAGCATTTT,CASSYLGQGANQPQHF
TRBJ1-1,TRBV19,NA,NA,TGTGCCAGTAGTATAGCCGAGGGAAACACTGAAGCTTTCTTT,CASSIAEGNTEAFF
TRBJ1-2,TRBV2,once,TRBD1,TGTGCCAGCAGTCCCGTACCCGGGACAGCTCCCTATGGCTACACCTTC,CASSPVPGTAPYGYTF
TRBJ2-7,TRBV4-1,NA,TRBD1,TGCGCCAGCAGCCAAGGCCGGACAGGGTCGATCGAGCAGTACTTC,CASSQGRTGSIEQYF
TRBJ1-4,TRBV4-2,NA,TRBD1,TGTGCCAGCAGCCCCGGCGTCAGGACAGGGGTGAGGACTAATGAAAAACTGTTTTTT,CASSPGVRTGVRTNEKLFF
TRBJ1-2,TRBV5-1,NA,NA,TGCGCCAGCAGCGAACGGACAGCGGGATATGGCTACACCTTC,CASSERTAGYGYTF